Reported below is one TCR beta chain. What it binds is not known. Sequencing ends 3 residues short of the CDR3 end; the germline J gene provides the rest. Method: immunoSEQ multiplex PCR; TCRdb's copy keeps in-frame clones and lacks some. The table gives fewer than 40,000 clones; the top ten clones make up less than 9% of it. The data belong to a study of T cells in women clearing cervical HPV infection. Study overall: Cases: HPV16-related CIN3 or worse on histology, a couple of invasive cancers. Blood came at first lesion visit for cases, post-clearance for controls.

Overall study findings and caveats: CIN3+ cases had significantly higher TCR richness than controls; evenness did not differ.

All participants had a single incident cervical HPV16 infection, and prevalent HPV16 infections were excluded. The germline gives CDR1 DFQATT, CDR2 SNEGSKA (reference sequence). With V trimmed by 4 bases and J by 4 bases, 5 bases remained unmatched. The CDR3 has 13 amino acids. The sample was blood buffy coat. V is TRBV20-1 and J is TRBJ1-2, with 8 nucleotides matching TRBD1. This clonotype was sampled from a woman aged 18 to 69 with a cervical HPV16 infection that either progressed to CIN3+ or cleared (not recorded which). The DNA read from the CDR3 is TGCAGTGCTACCACCGGACAGGGCTATGGC. It specifies CSATTGQGYG. The whole CDR3 protein reads CSATTGQGYGYTF.